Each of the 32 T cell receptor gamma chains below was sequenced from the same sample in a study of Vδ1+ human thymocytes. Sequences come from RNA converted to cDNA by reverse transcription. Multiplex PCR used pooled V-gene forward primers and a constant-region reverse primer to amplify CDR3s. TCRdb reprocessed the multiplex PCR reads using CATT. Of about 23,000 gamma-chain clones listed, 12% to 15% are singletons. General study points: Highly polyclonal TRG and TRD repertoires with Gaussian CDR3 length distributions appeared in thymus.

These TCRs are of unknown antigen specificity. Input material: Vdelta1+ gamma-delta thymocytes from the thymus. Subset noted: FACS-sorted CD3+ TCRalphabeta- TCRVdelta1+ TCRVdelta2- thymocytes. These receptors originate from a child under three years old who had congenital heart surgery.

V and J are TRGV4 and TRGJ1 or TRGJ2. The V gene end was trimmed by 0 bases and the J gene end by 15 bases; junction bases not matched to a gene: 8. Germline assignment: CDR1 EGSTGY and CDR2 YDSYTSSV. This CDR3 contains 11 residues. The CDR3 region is CATWDGPWPLF. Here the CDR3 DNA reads TGTGCCACCTGGGATGGGCCTTGGCCACTCTTT.

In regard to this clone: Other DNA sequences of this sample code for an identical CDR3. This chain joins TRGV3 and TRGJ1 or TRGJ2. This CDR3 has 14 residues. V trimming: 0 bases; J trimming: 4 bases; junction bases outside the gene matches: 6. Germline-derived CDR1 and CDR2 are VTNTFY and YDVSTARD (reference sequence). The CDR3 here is CATWDRPPYYKKLF. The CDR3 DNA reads TGTGCCACCTGGGACAGGCCACCCTATTATAAGAAACTCTTT.

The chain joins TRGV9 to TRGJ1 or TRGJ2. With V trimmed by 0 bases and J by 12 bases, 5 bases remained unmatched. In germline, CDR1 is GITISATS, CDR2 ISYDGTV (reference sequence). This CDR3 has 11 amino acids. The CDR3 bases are TGTGCCTTGTGGGAGGTGTCGTCGAAACTCTTT. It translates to CALWEVSSKLF.

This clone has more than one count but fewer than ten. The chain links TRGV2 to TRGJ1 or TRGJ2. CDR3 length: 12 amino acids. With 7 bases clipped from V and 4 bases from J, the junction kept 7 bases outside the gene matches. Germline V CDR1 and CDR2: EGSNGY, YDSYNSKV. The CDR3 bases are TGTGCCACCTGCTGGGCCTATTATAAGAAACTCTTT. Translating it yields CATCWAYYKKLF.

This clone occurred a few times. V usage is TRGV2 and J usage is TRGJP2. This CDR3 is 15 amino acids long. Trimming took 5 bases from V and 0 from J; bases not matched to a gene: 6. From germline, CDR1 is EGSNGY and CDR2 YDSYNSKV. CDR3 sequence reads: CATWVEYSSDWIKTF. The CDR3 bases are TGTGCCACCTGGGTAGAGTATAGTAGTGATTGGATCAAGACGTTT.

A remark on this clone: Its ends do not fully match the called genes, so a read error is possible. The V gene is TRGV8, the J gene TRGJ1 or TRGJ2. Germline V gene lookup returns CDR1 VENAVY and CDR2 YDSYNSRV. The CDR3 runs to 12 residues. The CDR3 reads CATWDVGYEKLF. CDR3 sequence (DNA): TGTGCCACCTGGGATGTAGGTTATGAGAAACTCTTT.

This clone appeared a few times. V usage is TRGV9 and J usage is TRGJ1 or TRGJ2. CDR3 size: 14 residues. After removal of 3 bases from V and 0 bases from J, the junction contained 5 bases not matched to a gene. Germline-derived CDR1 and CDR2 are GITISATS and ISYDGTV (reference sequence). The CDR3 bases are TGTGCCTTGTGGGAGTCCGGGAATTATTATAAGAAACTCTTT. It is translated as CALWESGNYYKKLF.

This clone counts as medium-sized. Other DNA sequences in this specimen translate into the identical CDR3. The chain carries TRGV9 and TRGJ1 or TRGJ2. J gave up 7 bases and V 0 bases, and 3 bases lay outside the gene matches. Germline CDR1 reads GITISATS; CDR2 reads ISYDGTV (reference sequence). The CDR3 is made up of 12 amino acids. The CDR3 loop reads CALWEVHYKKLF. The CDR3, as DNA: TGTGCCTTGTGGGAGGTGCACTATAAGAAACTCTTT.

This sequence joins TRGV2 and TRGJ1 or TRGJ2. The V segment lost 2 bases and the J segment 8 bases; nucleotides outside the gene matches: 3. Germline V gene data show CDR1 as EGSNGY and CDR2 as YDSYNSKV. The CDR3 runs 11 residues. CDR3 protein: CATWDAHKKLF. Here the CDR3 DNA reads TGTGCCACCTGGGACGCGCATAAGAAACTCTTT.

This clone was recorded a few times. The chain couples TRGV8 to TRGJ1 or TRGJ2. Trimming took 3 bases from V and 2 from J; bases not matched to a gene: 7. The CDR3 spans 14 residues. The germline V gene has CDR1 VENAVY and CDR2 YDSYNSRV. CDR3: CATWDPIYYYKKLF. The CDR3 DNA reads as TGTGCCACCTGGGATCCAATATATTATTATAAGAAACTCTTT.

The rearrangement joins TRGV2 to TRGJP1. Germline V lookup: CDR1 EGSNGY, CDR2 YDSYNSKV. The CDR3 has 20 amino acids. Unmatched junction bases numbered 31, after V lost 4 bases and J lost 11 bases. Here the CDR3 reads CATWDGRPPHRAGREWFKIF. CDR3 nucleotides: TGTGCCACCTGGGATGGGCGTCCCCCCCACCGGGCTGGTAGGGAGTGGTTCAAGATATTT.

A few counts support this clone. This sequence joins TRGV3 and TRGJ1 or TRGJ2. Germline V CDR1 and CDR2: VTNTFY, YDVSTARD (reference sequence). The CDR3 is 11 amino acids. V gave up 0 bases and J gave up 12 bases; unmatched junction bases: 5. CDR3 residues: CATWDRPRKLF. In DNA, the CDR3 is TGTGCCACCTGGGACAGGCCCAGGAAACTCTTT.

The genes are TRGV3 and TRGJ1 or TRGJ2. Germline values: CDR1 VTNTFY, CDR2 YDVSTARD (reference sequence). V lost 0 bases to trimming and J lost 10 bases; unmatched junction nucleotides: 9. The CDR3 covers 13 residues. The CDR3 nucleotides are TGTGCCACCTGGGACAGGCTTGTCGGGAAGAAACTCTTT. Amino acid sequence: CATWDRLVGKKLF.

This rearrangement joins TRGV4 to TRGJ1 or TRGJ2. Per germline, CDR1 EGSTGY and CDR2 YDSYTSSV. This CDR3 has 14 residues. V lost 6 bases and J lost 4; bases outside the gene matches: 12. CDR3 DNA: TGTGCCACCTGGAGGGGCGACTCCTATTATAAGAAACTCTTT. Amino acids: CATWRGDSYYKKLF.

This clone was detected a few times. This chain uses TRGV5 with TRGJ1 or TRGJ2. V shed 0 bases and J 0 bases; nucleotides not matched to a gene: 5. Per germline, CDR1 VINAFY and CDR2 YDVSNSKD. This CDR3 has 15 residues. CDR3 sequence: CATWDRLTNYYKKLF. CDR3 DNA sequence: TGTGCCACCTGGGACAGGCTTACGAATTATTATAAGAAACTCTTT.

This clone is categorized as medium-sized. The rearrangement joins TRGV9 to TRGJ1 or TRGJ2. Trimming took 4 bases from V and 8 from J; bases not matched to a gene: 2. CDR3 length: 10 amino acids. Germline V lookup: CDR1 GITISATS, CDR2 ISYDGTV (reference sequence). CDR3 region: CALWDDKKLF. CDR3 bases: TGTGCCTTGTGGGATGATAAGAAACTCTTT.

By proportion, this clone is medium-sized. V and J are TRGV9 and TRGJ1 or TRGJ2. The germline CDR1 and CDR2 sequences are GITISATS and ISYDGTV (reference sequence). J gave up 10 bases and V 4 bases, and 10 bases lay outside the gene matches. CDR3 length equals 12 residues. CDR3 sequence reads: CALWEAPGKKLF. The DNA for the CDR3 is TGTGCCTTGTGGGAAGCCCCCGGGAAGAAACTCTTT.

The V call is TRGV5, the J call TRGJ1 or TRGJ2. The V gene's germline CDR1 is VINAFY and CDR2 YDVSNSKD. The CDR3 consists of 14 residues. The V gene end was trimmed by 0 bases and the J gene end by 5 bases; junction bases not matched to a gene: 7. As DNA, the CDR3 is TGTGCCACCTGGGACAGGCCGACGGATTATAAGAAACTCTTT. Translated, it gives CATWDRPTDYKKLF.

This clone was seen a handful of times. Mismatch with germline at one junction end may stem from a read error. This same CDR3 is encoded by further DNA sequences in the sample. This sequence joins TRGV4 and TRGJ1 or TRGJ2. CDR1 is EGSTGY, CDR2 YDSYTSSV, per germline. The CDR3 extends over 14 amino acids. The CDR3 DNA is TGTGCCACCTGGAATGGTCCGAATTATTATAAGAAACTCTTT. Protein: CATWNGPNYYKKLF.

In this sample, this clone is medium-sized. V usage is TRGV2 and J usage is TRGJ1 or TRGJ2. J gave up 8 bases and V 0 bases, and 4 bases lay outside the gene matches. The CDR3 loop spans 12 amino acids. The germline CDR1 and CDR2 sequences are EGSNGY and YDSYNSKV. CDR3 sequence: CATWDGPHKKLF. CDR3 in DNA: TGTGCCACCTGGGACGGGCCCCATAAGAAACTCTTT.

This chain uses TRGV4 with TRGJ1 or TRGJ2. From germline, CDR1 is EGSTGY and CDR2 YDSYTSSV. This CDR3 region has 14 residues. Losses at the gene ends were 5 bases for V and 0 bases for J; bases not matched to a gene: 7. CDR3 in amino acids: CATWGVVNYYKKLF. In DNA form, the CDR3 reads TGTGCCACCTGGGGCGTCGTGAATTATTATAAGAAACTCTTT.

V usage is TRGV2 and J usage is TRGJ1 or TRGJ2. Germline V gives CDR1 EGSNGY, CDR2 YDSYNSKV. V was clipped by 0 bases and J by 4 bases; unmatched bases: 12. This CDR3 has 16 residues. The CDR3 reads CATWDGGPRAYYKKLF. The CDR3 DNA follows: TGTGCCACCTGGGACGGGGGGCCCCGGGCCTATTATAAGAAACTCTTT.

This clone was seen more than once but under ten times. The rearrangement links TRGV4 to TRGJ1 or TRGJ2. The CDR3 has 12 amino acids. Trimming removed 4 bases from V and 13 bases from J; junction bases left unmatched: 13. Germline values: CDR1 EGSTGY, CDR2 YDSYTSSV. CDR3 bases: TGTGCCACCTGGGACGAGCCTCACATTAAACTCTTT. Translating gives CATWDEPHIKLF.

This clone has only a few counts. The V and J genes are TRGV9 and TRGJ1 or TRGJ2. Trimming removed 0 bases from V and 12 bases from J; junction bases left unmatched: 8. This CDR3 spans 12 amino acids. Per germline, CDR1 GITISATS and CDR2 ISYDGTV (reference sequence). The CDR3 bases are TGTGCCTTGTGGGAGGTGCATCGTGGGAAACTCTTT. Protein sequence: CALWEVHRGKLF.

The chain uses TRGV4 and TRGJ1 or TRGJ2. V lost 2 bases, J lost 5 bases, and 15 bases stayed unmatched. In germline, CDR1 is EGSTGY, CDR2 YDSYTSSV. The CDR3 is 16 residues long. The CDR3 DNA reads TGTGCCACCTGGGATGTCGGGACCCCCTGTGATTATAAGAAACTCTTT. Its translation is CATWDVGTPCDYKKLF.

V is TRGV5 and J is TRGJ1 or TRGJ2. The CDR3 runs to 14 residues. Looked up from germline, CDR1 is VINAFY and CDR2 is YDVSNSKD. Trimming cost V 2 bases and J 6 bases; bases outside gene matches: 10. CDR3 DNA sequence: TGTGCCACCTGGGACAAAGAACAAGGTTATAAGAAACTCTTT. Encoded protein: CATWDKEQGYKKLF.

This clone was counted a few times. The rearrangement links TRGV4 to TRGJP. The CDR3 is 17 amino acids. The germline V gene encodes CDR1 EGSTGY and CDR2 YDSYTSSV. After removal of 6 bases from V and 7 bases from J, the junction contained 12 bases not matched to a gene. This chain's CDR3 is CATWNHNWELGKKIKVF. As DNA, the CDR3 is TGTGCCACCTGGAACCATAATTGGGAGTTGGGCAAAAAAATCAAGGTATTT.

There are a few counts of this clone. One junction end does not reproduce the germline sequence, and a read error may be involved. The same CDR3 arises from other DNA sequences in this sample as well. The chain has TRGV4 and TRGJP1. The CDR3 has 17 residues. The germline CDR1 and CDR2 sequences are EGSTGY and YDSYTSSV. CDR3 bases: TGTGCCACCTGGAATGGAGACTTTCATACCACTGGTTGGTTCAAGATATTT. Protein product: CATWNGDFHTTGWFKIF.

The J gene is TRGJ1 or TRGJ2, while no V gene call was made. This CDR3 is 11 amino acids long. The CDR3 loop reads CATRLGEKKLF. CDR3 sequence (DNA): TGCGCAACAAGGTTAGGAGAAAAGAAACTCTTT.

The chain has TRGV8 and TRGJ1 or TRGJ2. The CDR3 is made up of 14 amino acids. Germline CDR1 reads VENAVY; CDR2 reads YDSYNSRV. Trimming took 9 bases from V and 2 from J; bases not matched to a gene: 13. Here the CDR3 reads CATRRLNDYYKKLF. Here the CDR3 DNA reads TGTGCCACCAGGCGTCTCAACGATTATTATAAGAAACTCTTT.

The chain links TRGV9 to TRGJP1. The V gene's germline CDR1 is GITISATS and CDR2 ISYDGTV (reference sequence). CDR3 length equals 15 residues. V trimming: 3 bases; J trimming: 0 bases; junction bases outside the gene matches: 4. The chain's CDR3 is CALWESDTTGWFKIF. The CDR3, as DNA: TGTGCCTTGTGGGAGTCCGATACCACTGGTTGGTTCAAGATATTT.

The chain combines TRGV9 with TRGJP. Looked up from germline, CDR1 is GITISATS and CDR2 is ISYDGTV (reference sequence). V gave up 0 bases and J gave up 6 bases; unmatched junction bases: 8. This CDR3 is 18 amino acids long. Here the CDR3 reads CALWEVRLRELGKKIKVF. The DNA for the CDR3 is TGTGCCTTGTGGGAGGTGCGCCTTCGAGAGTTGGGCAAAAAAATCAAGGTATTT.